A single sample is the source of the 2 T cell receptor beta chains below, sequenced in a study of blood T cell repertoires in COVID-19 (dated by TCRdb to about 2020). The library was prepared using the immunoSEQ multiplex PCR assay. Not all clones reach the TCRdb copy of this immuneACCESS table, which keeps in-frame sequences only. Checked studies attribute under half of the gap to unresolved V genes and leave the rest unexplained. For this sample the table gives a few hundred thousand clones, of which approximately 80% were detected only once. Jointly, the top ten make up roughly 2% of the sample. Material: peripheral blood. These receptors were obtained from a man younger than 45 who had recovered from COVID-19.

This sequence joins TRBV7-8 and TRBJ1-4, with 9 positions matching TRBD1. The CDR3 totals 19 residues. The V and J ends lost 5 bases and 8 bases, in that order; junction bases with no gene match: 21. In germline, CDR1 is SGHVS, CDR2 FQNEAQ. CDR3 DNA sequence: TGTGCCAGCAGCCCCAGACCGAGACAGGGGGAGTATGGCCGGGAAAAACTGTTTTTT. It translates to CASSPRPRQGEYGREKLFF.

The CDR3 sequence is CASSLYGLNYGYTF. CDR3 nucleotide sequence: TGTGCCAGCAGCTTGTACGGTCTAAATTATGGCTACACCTTC. The chain recombines TRBV5-6 with TRBJ1-2; D is unclear. CDR3 size: 14 residues. Trimming took 1 base from V and 5 from J, leaving 12 bases between them. Looked up from germline, CDR1 is SGHDT and CDR2 is YYEEEE.